Sequencing of this T cell receptor beta chain was carried out in a study of CD8 T cells in ankylosing spondylitis (dated by TCRdb to 2017 to 2019). Notes on the research overall: The study profiled T cell receptor beta repertoires in healthy donors and ankylosing spondylitis patients to find disease-linked TCR variants. The full study cohort was made up of under 30 ankylosing spondylitis patients and 108 healthy donors. Peripheral blood samples were taken, and synovial fluid was additionally collected from ankylosing spondylitis patients.

The paper as a whole reports these results and caveats: Blood from ankylosing spondylitis patients appeared to be characterized by a TCR beta motif composed of 7 to 9 highly homologous amino acid variants. In peripheral blood, the disease-linked clones were found at relatively low frequencies and had a CD8+ phenotype. The disease-linked clones were reported to be significantly enriched in matched synovial fluid samples from ankylosing spondylitis patients. Some of the motif variants had been reported before in the synovial fluid and blood of reactive arthritis patients, a finding that suggests common disease-initiation mechanisms.

This clonotype showed up many times. It lacks a known antigen. Base-call qualities are not available, and no considerably larger clone is one nucleotide away. CDR3 length: 13 amino acids, cysteine to phenylalanine. Kept here is only the CDR3 DNA, which spans 39 bases and is read in frame from base 1. The junction shows trimming of 1 base on V and 3 bases on J, plus 4 bases between the germline ends. Based on the germline V gene (reference sequence), the CDR1 and CDR2 sequences are LGHDT and YNNKEL. Sequenced on an Illumina HiSeq 2500. TCR beta libraries were prepared by quantitative 5'-RACE with molecular barcodes. The paper's processing steps were these. To identify disease-linked TCR variants, a new computational method was used, one built on a probabilistic model of VDJ rearrangement. TCRdb itself trimmed the public reads at Q25 with fastp, ran MiXCR and retained productive beta chains. Merged by CDR3 protein, the rows form single entries marked with the most common genes and DNA. TCRdb's processing, not the authors', yielded these V and J calls. This sample gives around 490,000 distinct CDR3 sequences in total; less than 6% of them show up just once. The ten largest clones take up 3.5% of the sample.

Specimen: blood, either unsorted or a sorted T cell fraction (not recorded which). The V gene is TRBV3-1 and the J gene is TRBJ2-1; the D gene remains uncertain. The sequence derives from a male donor with ankylosing spondylitis. The CDR3 has the sequence CASSQAYYNEQFF. The nucleotide sequence reads TGTGCCAGCAGCCAAGCCTACTACAATGAGCAGTTCTTC.